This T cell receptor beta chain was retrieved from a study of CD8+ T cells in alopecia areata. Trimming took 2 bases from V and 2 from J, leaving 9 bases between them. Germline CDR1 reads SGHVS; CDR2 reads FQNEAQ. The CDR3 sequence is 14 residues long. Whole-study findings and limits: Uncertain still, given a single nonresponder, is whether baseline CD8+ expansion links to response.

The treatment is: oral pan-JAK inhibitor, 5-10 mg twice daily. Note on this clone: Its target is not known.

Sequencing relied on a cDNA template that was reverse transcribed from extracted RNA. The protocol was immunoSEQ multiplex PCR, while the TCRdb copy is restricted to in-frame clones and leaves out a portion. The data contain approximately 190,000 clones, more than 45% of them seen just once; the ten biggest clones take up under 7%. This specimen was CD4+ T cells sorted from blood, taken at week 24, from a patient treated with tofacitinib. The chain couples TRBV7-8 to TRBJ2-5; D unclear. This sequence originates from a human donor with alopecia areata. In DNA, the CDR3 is TGTGCCAGCAGCTTATGGGCCGCACAAGAGACCCAGTACTTC. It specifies CASSLWAAQETQYF.